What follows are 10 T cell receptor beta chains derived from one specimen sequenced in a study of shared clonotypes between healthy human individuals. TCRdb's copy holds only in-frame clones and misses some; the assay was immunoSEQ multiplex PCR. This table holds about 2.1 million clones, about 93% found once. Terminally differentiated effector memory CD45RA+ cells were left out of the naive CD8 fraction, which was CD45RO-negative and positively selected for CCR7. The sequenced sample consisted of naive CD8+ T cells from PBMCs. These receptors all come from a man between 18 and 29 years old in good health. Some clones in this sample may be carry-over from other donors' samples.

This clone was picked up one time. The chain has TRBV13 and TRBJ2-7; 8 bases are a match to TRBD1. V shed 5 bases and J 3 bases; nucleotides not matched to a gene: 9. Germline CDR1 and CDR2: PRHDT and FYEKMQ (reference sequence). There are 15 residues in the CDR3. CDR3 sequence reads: CASSPSGTGRYEQYF. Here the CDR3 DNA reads TGTGCCAGCAGCCCCTCCGGGACAGGTCGCTACGAGCAGTACTTC.

CDR3 sequence reads: CASSSGTSGATDTQYF. DNA for the CDR3: TGTGCCAGCAGCTCAGGGACTAGCGGAGCTACAGATACGCAGTATTTT. The rearrangement joins TRBV7-3 to TRBJ2-3; 11 bases match TRBD2. J was trimmed by 3 bases and V by 4 bases; bases with no gene match: 6. The CDR3 covers 16 residues. Germline loops: CDR1 SGHTA, CDR2 FQGTGA.

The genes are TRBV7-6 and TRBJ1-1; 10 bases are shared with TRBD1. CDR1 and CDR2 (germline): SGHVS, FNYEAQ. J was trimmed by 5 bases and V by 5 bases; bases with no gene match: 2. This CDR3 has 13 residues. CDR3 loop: CASSAGQGTEAFF. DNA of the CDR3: TGTGCCAGCAGCGCGGGACAGGGGACTGAAGCTTTCTTT.

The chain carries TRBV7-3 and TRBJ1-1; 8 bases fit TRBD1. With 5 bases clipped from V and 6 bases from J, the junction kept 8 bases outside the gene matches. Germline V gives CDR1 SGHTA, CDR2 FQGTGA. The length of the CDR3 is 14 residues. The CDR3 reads CASSTGQGGSEAFF. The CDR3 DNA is TGTGCCAGCAGCACCGGACAGGGAGGGTCTGAAGCTTTCTTT. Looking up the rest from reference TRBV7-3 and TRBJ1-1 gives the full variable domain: GAGVSQTPSNKVTEKGKYVELRCDPISGHTALYWYRQSLGQGPEFLIYFQGTGAADDSGLPNDRFFAVRPEGSVSTLKIQRTERGDSAVYLCASSTGQGGSEAFFGQGTRLTVV.

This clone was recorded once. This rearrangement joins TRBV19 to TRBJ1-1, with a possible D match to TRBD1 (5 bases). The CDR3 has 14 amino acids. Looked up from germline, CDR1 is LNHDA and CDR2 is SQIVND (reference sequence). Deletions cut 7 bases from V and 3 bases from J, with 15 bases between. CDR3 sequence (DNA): TGTGCCAGTACCCCCGGGACGGCTTACACTGAAGCTTTCTTT. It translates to CASTPGTAYTEAFF. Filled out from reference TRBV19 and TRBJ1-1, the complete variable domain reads DGGITQSPKYLFRKEGQNVTLSCEQNLNHDAMYWYRQDPGQGLRLIYYSQIVNDFQKGDIAEGYSVSREKKESFPLTVTSAQKNPTAFYLCASTPGTAYTEAFFGQGTRLTVV.

DNA of the CDR3: TGTGCCAGCTCACCACGTTTCAGGGGAGTCGAGACCGGGGAGCTGTTTTTT. It encodes CASSPRFRGVETGELFF. The rearrangement joins TRBV18 to TRBJ2-2, with a possible D match to TRBD1 (6 bases). Germline V gene lookup returns CDR1 KGHSH and CDR2 LQKENI. This CDR3 has 17 amino acids. Trimming pared 1 base from V and 5 bases from J, leaving 17 bases between. Based on the CDR3 plus reference TRBV18 and TRBJ2-2, the full variable domain is NAGVMQNPRHLVRRRGQEARLRCSPMKGHSHVYWYRQLPEEGLKFMVYLQKENIIDESGMPKERFSAEFPKEGPSILRIQQVVRGDSAAYFCASSPRFRGVETGELFFGEGSRLTVL.

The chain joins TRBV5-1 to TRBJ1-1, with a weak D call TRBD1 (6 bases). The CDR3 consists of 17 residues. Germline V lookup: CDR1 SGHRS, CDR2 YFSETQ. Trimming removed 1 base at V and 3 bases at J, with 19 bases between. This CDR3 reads CASSLPLERGADTEAFF. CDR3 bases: TGCGCCAGCAGCTTGCCCCTGGAGCGGGGGGCGGACACTGAAGCTTTCTTT.

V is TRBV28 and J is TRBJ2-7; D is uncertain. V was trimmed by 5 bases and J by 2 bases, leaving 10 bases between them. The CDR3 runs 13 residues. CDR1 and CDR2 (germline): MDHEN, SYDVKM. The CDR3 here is CASSPLIAYEQYF. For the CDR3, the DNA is TGTGCCAGCAGTCCTTTAATAGCCTACGAGCAGTACTTC. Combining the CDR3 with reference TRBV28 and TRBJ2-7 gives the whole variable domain DVKVTQSSRYLVKRTGEKVFLECVQDMDHENMFWYRQDPGLGLRLIYFSYDVKMKEKGDIPEGYSVSREKKERFSLILESASTNQTSMYLCASSPLIAYEQYFGPGTRLTVT.

CDR3 amino acids: CASSQGSREFPHEQYF. CDR3 nucleotide sequence: TGCGCCAGCAGCCAAGGGAGCCGGGAGTTCCCCCACGAGCAGTACTTC. This chain uses TRBV4-1 with TRBJ2-7, with D possibly TRBD2 on 6 matching bases. The CDR3 sequence is 16 residues long. V shed 1 base and J shed 5 bases, with 18 bases lying between them. Germline loops: CDR1 MGHRA, CDR2 YSYEKL.

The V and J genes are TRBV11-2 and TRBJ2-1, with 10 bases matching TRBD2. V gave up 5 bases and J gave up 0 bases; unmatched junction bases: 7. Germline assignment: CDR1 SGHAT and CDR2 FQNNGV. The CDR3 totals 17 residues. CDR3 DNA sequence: TGTGCCAGCAGCGTACCTTCTAGCGGGAGCTCCTACAATGAGCAGTTCTTC. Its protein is CASSVPSSGSSYNEQFF.